This is a list of T cell receptor beta chains from one sample in a study of response to subunit inactivated influenza vaccine. From the RT-PCR reads, TCRdb called clonotypes with MiXCR, one entry per CDR3 protein. The profile shows 550,000 to 650,000 distinct CDR3 sequences, approximately 10% of them singletons. The source material was PBMCs from blood, sampled on the day of vaccination. These receptor sequences come from a man aged 45 to 65 who received an inactivated influenza vaccine. The CDR3 runs from the conserved cysteine through the conserved F or W. The D gene is left open where the match is weak. Some rows have no size entry. The others give once, few or many, or a class for an expanded clone.

v_gene	j_gene	abundance	d_gene	CDR3nt	CDR3aa
TRBV5-1	TRBJ2-3	few	.	TGCGCCAGCAGCTTGGCGGGGCCCTCGATAGATACGCAGTATTTT	CASSLAGPSIDTQYF
TRBV4-1	TRBJ2-1	.	TRBD2	TGCGCCAGCAGCTCTCCGGGGGGTAGTCAAGAGCAGTTCTTC	CASSSPGGSQEQFF
TRBV12-3/TRBV12-4	TRBJ2-7	.	.	TGTGCCAGCAGTTTAAGGAGGGACGAGCAGTACTTC	CASSLRRDEQYF
TRBV7-2	TRBJ2-7	.	TRBD2	TGTGCCAGCAGCTCTCCCCCTAGCGGAACCTACGAGCAGTACTTC	CASSSPPSGTYEQYF
TRBV6-4	TRBJ1-2	few	TRBD1	TGTGCCAGCAGTGACAGTGGACAGGGGGCTCTTAGCTACACCTTC	CASSDSGQGALSYTF
TRBV7-9	TRBJ2-1	many	.	TGTGCCAGCAGCTTAGAAACCAGGGGCTTGAGTAGCAATGAGCAGTTCTTC	CASSLETRGLSSNEQFF
TRBV12-3/TRBV12-4	TRBJ2-7	few	TRBD2	TGTGCCAGCAGTTTGGGGTTGACTAGCGGGGGATCCTACGAGCAGTACTTC	CASSLGLTSGGSYEQYF
TRBV5-1	TRBJ2-3	.	TRBD2	TGCGCCAGCAGCTTCACTAGCGGGGGGCCCCTCACAGATACGCAGTATTTT	CASSFTSGGPLTDTQYF
TRBV12-3/TRBV12-4	TRBJ2-1	few	.	TGTGCCAGCAGTCAATCCGAGGGGCAGTTCTTC	CASSQSEGQFF
TRBV30	TRBJ2-1	few	.	TGTGCCTGGAGTTTGTTTAGAGGTGACCATGAGCAGTTCTTC	CAWSLFRGDHEQFF
TRBV2	TRBJ1-1	.	TRBD1	TGTGCCAGCAGCGGGATGCCGGGACAGGGTTTACCTGAAGCTTTCTTT	CASSGMPGQGLPEAFF
TRBV12-3/TRBV12-4	TRBJ1-1	many	.	TGTGCCAGCAGAACTGGACAGCAAGCCACTGAAGCTTTCTTT	CASRTGQQATEAFF
TRBV29-1	TRBJ2-1	few	.	TGCAGCGCGGACGGAGCAGGAAACAATGAGCAGTTCTTC	CSADGAGNNEQFF
TRBV6-2/TRBV6-3	TRBJ2-1	few	TRBD2	TGTGCCAGCAGAATAGCGGGGGGGCGTAGTGAGCAGTTCTTC	CASRIAGGRSEQFF
TRBV6-5	TRBJ1-4	many	.	TGTGCCAGCAGTTACGGAGGGGGGCCTAATGAAAAACTGTTTTTT	CASSYGGGPNEKLFF
TRBV5-1	TRBJ2-1	many	.	TGCGCCAGCAGCGCTAGCCGGGAAAAGCAGTTCTTC	CASSASREKQFF
TRBV20-1	TRBJ2-3	few	TRBD2	TGCAGTGCCATTCATATAGGGGGACGGGGGGGCCCAGATACGCAGTATTTT	CSAIHIGGRGGPDTQYF
TRBV20-1	TRBJ1-6	few	.	TGCAGTGCTAAGCAGGGCGGCTCCTATAATTCACCCCTCCACTTT	CSAKQGGSYNSPLHF
TRBV5-1	TRBJ2-3	few	.	TGCGCCAGCAGCTTGGTCCAGGATGTGGATACGCAGTATTTT	CASSLVQDVDTQYF
TRBV6-1	TRBJ2-7	few	.	TGTGCCAGCAGGACACAGGGATCGGGGTCCTACGAGCAGTACTTC	CASRTQGSGSYEQYF
TRBV5-4	TRBJ2-5	.	.	TGTGCCAGCAGCTTGCCCTTAGTCAGGGAGACCCAGTACTTC	CASSLPLVRETQYF
TRBV29-1	TRBJ2-7	.	.	TGCAGCGCCACGGTGAGCTCCTACGAGCAGTACTTC	CSATVSSYEQYF
TRBV6-2/TRBV6-3	TRBJ2-1	.	.	TGTGCCAGCAGTTACTCGAGAGGGAGTCTAGGTGAGCAGTTCTTC	CASSYSRGSLGEQFF
TRBV4-3	TRBJ2-7	few	.	TGCGCCAGCAGCCAAGACCACGGGCAATTCTACGAGCAGTACTTC	CASSQDHGQFYEQYF
TRBV2	TRBJ1-2	few	TRBD1	TGTGCCAGCAGCAGACAGGGAGGTCGCTATGGCTACACCTTC	CASSRQGGRYGYTF
TRBV12-3/TRBV12-4	TRBJ2-7	few	TRBD1	TGTGCCAGCAGTCCTCCCGGGACAGGGAGCGAGCAGTACTTC	CASSPPGTGSEQYF
TRBV18	TRBJ2-7	.	.	TGTGCCAGCTCACCAGGTTTCGGGGCCTACGAGCAGTACTTC	CASSPGFGAYEQYF
TRBV5-1	TRBJ1-1	.	.	TGCGCCAGCAGACCTCCAGGGGACACCTACACTGAAGCTTTCTTT	CASRPPGDTYTEAFF
TRBV18	TRBJ2-7	.	.	TGTGCCAGCTCCCCGAGCTCCTACAAGCAGTACTTC	CASSPSSYKQYF
TRBV29-1	TRBJ2-5	few	.	TGCAGCGTTGTTCGGGGGGCTCTAGGAGAGACCCAGTACTTC	CSVVRGALGETQYF
TRBV24-1	TRBJ2-2	few	TRBD2	TGTGCCACCGCTAGCGGGGATCCGGTGGAGCTGTTTTTT	CATASGDPVELFF
TRBV7-4	TRBJ2-1	.	.	TGTGCCAGCAGCTTAGGGCGGGGTTTCTACAATGAGCAGTTCTTC	CASSLGRGFYNEQFF
TRBV29-1	TRBJ2-7	.	TRBD2	TGCAGCGTTGGAAGCGGGGGAACCTACGAGCAGTACTTC	CSVGSGGTYEQYF
TRBV6-5	TRBJ2-2	few	.	TGTGCCAGCAGTTACGTAAGGGGAGGCGGGGAGCTGTTTTTT	CASSYVRGGGELFF
TRBV5-1	TRBJ2-3	few	TRBD2	TGCGCCAGCAGCAATAGCGGGCCCCCTAGCACAGATACGCAGTATTTT	CASSNSGPPSTDTQYF
TRBV2	TRBJ2-1	.	TRBD1	TGTGCCAGCACCGCAGGGGGCGGACCGTACAATGAGCAGTTCTTC	CASTAGGGPYNEQFF
TRBV6-1	TRBJ2-7	few	TRBD1	TGTGCCAGCAGAACGACCGGGACAGAAGGCTACGAGCAGTACTTC	CASRTTGTEGYEQYF
TRBV9	TRBJ1-2	.	.	TGTGCCAGCAGCCCTAGCCTGCGTCGCGGGAACTATGGCTACACCTTC	CASSPSLRRGNYGYTF
TRBV7-3	TRBJ2-3	many	.	TGTGCCAGCAGCTCGGGGTCCACAGATACGCAGTATTTT	CASSSGSTDTQYF
TRBV7-8	TRBJ1-5	many	TRBD1	TGTGCCAGCAGCCTTTCGGGACAGGGGGCGGACAATCAGCCCCAGCATTTT	CASSLSGQGADNQPQHF
TRBV29-1	TRBJ1-6	many	.	TGCAGCGCCGGGCAGGGGAGGAATTCACCCCTCCACTTT	CSAGQGRNSPLHF
TRBV18	TRBJ1-2	.	TRBD1	TGTGCCAGCTCACTCCAGGACAGGGCCTATGGCTACACCTTC	CASSLQDRAYGYTF
TRBV6-2/TRBV6-3	TRBJ1-1	many	.	TGTGCCAGCAAGAGACAGGCGACGGTAAAAGCTTTCTTT	CASKRQATVKAFF
TRBV11-2	TRBJ2-1	many	.	TGTGCCAGCAGCTTATTCTCGGACGCAGGGGACAATGAGCAGTTCTTC	CASSLFSDAGDNEQFF
TRBV20-1	TRBJ2-5	.	TRBD2	TGCAGTGCTAGGCGTGCGGGACTAGCGGAGAGAGGGACCCAGTACTTC	CSARRAGLAERGTQYF